This TCR beta chain stems from a study of blood T cell repertoires in COVID-19. Clones were sequenced by immunoSEQ multiplex PCR, and TCRdb holds only the in-frame ones, with some missing. Of around 470,000 clones listed, 89% were seen once; the top ten hold 0.75% to 0.9%. The CDR3 runs 14 residues. CDR1 and CDR2 from the germline V gene are MNHEY and SVGAGI. V lost 6 bases, J lost 3 bases, and 12 bases lay in between. Sequencing input: peripheral blood. The gene calls are TRBV6-5 and TRBJ1-5; no definite D call. The clonotype comes from a man between 18 and 29 years old with COVID-19, enrolled during active disease. The CDR3 region is CASRRRGDNQPQHF. Here the CDR3 DNA reads TGTGCCAGCAGGAGGCGGGGTGACAATCAGCCCCAGCATTTT.